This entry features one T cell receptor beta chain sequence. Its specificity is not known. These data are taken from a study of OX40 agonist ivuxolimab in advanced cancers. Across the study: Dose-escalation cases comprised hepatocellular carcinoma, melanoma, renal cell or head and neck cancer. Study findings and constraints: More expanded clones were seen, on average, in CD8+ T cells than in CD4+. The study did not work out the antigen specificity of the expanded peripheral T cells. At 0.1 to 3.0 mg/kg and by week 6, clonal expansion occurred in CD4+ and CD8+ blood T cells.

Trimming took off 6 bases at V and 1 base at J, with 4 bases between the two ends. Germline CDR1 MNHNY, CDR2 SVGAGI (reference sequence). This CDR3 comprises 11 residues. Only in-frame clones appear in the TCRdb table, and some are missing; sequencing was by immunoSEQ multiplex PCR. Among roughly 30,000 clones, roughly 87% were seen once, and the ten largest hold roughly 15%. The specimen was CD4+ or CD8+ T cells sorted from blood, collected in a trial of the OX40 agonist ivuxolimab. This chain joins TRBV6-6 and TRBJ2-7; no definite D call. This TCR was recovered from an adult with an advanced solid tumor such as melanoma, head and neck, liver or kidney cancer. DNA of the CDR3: TGTGCCAGCAGGGATTCCTACGAGCAGTACTTC. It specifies CASRDSYEQYF.